The TCR beta chain described here comes from a study of shared clonotypes between healthy human individuals. The CDR3 is 16 amino acids. Trimming cost V 1 base and J 1 base, with 10 bases left between them. Per the germline V gene, CDR1 is LGHNA and CDR2 is YSLEER. This clone was picked up a small number of times. Division of CD4+ cells produced a CD45RA+ naive subset and a CD45RA-negative memory subset. Profiling relied on immunoSEQ multiplex PCR, and the TCRdb table lists in-frame clones only, not all of them. The profile shows 2 million to 2.5 million clones, roughly 93% of them singletons. V gene TRBV4-3 combines with J gene TRBJ2-2; D could derive from TRBD1 or TRBD2 (5 bases each). Sequences were obtained from naive CD4+ T cells from PBMCs. Documented subset: CD45RA+ positively selected. The receptor was derived from a man aged 18-30 years in good health. Some clones in this sample may be carry-over from other donors' samples. In DNA, the CDR3 is TGCGCCAGCAGCCAAGCGGGACGGCGGAACACCGGGGAGCTGTTTTTT. Its protein product is CASSQAGRRNTGELFF.